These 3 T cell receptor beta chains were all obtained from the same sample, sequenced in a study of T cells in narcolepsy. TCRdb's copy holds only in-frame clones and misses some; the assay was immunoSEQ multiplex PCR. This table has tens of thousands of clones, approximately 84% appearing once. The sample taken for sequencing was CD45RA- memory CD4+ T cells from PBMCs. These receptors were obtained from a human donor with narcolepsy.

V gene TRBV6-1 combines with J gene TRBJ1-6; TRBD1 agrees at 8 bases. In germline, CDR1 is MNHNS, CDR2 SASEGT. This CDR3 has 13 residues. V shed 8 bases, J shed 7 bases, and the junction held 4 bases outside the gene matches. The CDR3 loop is CASLRDRNSPLHF. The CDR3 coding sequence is TGTGCCAGCCTCCGGGACAGGAATTCACCCCTCCACTTT.

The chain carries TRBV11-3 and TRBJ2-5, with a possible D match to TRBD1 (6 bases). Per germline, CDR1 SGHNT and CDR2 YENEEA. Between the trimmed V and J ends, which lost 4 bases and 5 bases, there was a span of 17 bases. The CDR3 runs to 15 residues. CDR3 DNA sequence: TGTGCCAGCAGCTCCTCGGACAGCCCGGGGGAGACCCAGTACTTC. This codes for CASSSSDSPGETQYF.

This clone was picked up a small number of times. The CDR3 loop is CASSLAPSGGAFNEQFF. In nucleotides, the CDR3 is TGTGCCAGCAGCTTAGCGCCTAGCGGGGGGGCCTTTAATGAGCAGTTCTTC. The V and J genes are TRBV7-2 and TRBJ2-1, with TRBD2 identical over 12 bases. The CDR3 totals 17 residues. Trimming took 0 bases from V and 7 from J; bases not matched to a gene: 7. Germline CDR1 reads SGHTA; CDR2 reads FQGNSA. The full variable domain, in which reference TRBV7-2 and TRBJ2-1 provide the parts outside the CDR3, is GAGVSQSPSNKVTEKGKDVELRCDPISGHTALYWYRQSLGQGLEFLIYFQGNSAPDKSGLPSDRFSAERTGGSVSTLTIQRTQQEDSAVYLCASSLAPSGGAFNEQFFGPGTRLTVL.